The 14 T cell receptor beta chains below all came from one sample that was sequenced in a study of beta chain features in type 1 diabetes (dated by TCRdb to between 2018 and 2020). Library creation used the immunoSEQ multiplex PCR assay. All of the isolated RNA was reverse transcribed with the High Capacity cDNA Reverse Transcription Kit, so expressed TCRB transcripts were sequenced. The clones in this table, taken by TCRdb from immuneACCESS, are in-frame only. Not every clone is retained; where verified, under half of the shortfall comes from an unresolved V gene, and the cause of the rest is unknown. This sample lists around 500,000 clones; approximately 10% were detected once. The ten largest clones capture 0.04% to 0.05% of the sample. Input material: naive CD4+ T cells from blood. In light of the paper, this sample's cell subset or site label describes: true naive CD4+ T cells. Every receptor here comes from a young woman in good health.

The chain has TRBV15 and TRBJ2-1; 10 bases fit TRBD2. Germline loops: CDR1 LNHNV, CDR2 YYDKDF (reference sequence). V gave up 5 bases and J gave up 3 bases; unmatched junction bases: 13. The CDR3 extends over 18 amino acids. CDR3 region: CATSGFPTGLASYNEQFF. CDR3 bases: TGTGCCACCAGCGGATTCCCTACGGGACTAGCGAGCTACAATGAGCAGTTCTTC.

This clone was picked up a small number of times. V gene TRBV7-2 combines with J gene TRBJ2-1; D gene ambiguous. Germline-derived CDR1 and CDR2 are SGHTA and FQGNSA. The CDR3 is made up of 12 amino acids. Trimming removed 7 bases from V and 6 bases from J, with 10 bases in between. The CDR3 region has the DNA TGTGCCAGCACCCCGTGGTCCAATGAGCAGTTCTTC. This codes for CASTPWSNEQFF. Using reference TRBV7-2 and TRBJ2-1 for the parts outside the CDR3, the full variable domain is GAGVSQSPSNKVTEKGKDVELRCDPISGHTALYWYRQSLGQGLEFLIYFQGNSAPDKSGLPSDRFSAERTGGSVSTLTIQRTQQEDSAVYLCASTPWSNEQFFGPGTRLTVL.

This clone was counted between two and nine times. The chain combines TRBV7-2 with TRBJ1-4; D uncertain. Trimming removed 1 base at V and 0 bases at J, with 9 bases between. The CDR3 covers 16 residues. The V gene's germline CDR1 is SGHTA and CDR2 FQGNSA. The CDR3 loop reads CASSLESFATNEKLFF. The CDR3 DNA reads TGTGCCAGCAGCTTAGAGAGCTTTGCAACTAATGAAAAACTGTTTTTT.

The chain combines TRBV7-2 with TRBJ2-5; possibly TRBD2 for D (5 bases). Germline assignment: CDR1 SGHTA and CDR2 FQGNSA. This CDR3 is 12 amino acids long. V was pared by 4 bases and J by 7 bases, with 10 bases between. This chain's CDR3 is CASSSGVLTQYF. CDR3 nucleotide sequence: TGTGCCAGCAGCTCCGGGGTTTTGACCCAGTACTTC.

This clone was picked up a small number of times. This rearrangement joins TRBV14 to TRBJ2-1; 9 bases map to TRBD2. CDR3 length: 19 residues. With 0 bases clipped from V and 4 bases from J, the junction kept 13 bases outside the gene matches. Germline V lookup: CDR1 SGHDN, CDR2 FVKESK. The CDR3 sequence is CASSQDGKIGSGRYNEQFF. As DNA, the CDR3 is TGTGCCAGCAGCCAAGATGGAAAAATAGGTAGCGGGAGATACAATGAGCAGTTCTTC.

The chain's CDR3 is CASSQGGGTGWGHYEQYF. DNA for the CDR3: TGCGCCAGCAGCCAAGGCGGAGGAACAGGGTGGGGCCACTACGAGCAGTACTTC. V is TRBV4-3 and J is TRBJ2-7, with D possibly TRBD1 on 6 matching bases. Between the trimmed V and J ends, which lost 1 base and 3 bases, there was a span of 22 bases. This CDR3 spans 18 amino acids. Germline loops: CDR1 LGHNA, CDR2 YSLEER.

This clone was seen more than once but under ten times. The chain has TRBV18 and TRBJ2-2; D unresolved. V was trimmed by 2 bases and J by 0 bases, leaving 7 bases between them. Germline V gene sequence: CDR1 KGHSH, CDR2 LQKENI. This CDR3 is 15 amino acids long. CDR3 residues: CASSPRPANTGELFF. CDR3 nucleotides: TGTGCCAGCTCACCAAGGCCGGCGAACACCGGGGAGCTGTTTTTT.

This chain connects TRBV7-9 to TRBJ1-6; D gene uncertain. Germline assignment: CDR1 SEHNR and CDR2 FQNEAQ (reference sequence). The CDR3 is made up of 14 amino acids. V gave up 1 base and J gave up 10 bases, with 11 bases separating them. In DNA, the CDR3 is TGTGCCAGCAGCTTAGGCTCGGGCGTGTCACCCCTCCACTTT. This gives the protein CASSLGSGVSPLHF.

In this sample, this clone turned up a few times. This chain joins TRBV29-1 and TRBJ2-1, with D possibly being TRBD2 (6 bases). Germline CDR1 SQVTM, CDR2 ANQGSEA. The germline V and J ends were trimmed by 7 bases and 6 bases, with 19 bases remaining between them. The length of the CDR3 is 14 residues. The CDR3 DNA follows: TGCAGCGCCCAGACTGGATACGGGGGCAATGAGCAGTTCTTC. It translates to CSAQTGYGGNEQFF.

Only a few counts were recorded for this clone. CDR3 nucleotide sequence: TGTGCCAGCAGCGAAGGGGGGGAGACCCAGTACTTC. This gives the protein CASSEGGETQYF. The chain combines TRBV4-2 with TRBJ2-5, with D tentatively TRBD1 or TRBD2 (6 bases each). V was shortened by 5 bases and J by 5 bases, with 9 bases between the two germline ends. The CDR3 is made up of 12 amino acids. Germline V CDR1 and CDR2: LGHNA, YNFKEQ.

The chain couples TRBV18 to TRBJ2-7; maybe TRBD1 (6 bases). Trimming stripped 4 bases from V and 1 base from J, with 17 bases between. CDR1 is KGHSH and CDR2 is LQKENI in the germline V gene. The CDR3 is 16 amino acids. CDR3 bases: TGTGCCAGCTCACGGAGTGGACAGCCGGCGTCCTACGAGCAGTACTTC. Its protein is CASSRSGQPASYEQYF.

As DNA, the CDR3 is TGTGCCAGCCGCCCGCTTGGAGGGGTTAAGCTCCGGAGCAATGAGCAGTTCTTC. Amino acid sequence: CASRPLGGVKLRSNEQFF. This chain links TRBV27 with TRBJ2-1; a possible D gene is TRBD2 (6 bases). Germline V gives CDR1 MNHEY, CDR2 SMNVEV (reference sequence). This CDR3 comprises 18 residues. Deletions cut 8 bases from V and 6 bases from J, with 29 bases between.

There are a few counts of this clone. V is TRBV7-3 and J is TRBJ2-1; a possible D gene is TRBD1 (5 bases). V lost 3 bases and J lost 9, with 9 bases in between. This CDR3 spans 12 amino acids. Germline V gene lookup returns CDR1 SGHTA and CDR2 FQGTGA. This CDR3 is CASSFQGFEQFF. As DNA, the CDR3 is TGTGCCAGCAGCTTTCAGGGCTTTGAGCAGTTCTTC.

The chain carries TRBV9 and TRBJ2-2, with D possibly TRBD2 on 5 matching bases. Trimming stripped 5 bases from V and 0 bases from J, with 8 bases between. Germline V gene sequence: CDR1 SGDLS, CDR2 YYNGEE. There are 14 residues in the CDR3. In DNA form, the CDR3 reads TGTGCCAGCAGAAGGACTTCGAACACCGGGGAGCTGTTTTTT. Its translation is CASRRTSNTGELFF.